This T cell receptor (beta chain) was found in a study of prognosis after radiotherapy for stage I lung cancer. At the level of the study: Among the patients, four developed distant metastases after radiotherapy at a median of 7 months, and some 14 showed no significant progression. Overall study findings and caveats: It was not determined whether the expanded TCR clones were tumor-specific. As reported, TRBV and TRBJ gene usage differed between patients who had metastases and those who did not.

This clonotype was observed many times. Its specificity is not known. Genomic DNA yielded TCR beta CDR3, amplified by two-round multiplex PCR. Specific primers for each TRBV and TRBJ gene were what first-round PCR used. From the multiplex PCR reads, TCRdb called clonotypes with MiXCR, one entry per CDR3 protein. The repertoire includes about 12,000 distinct CDR3 sequences, nearly 55% of them detected once, and 20% to 25% sits in the top ten. This sequence originates from a donor at least 50 years old with non-small cell lung cancer. The source material was PBMCs, sampled before or after stereotactic body radiation therapy (not recorded which).

The CDR3 nucleotides are TGTGCCAGCAGCTTGGTTAGAGATACGCAGTATTTT. It encodes CASSLVRDTQYF. The chain carries TRBV5-8 and TRBJ2-3; no firm D call. Germline V lookup: CDR1 SGHTS, CDR2 YDEGEE. V lost 0 bases and J 5 bases, leaving 4 bases between the germline ends. This CDR3 comprises 12 residues.